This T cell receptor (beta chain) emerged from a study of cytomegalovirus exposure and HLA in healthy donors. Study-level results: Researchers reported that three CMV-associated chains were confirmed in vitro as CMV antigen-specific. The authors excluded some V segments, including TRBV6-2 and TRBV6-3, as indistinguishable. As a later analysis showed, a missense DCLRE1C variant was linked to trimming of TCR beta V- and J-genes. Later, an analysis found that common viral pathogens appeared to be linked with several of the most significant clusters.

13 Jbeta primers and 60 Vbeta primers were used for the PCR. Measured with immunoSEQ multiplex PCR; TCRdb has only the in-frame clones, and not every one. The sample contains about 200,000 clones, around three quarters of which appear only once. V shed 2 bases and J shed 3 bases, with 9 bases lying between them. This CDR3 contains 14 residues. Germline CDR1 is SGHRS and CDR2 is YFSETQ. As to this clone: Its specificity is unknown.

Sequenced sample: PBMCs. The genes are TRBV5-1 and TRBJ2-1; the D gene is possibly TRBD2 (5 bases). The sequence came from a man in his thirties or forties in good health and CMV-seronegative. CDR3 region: CASSFGVGYNEQFF. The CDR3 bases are TGCGCCAGCAGCTTCGGGGTAGGCTACAATGAGCAGTTCTTC.